This record looks at one T cell receptor beta chain sequence and its context. This record comes from a study of T cell changes during pregnancy in multiple sclerosis. Data came from immunoSEQ multiplex PCR; TCRdb stores just in-frame clones and leaves some out. The sample consists of about 73,000 clones, 80% to 95% of them appearing once. The length of the CDR3 is 17 residues. V was pared by 6 bases and J by 0 bases, with 11 bases of the junction left unmatched. The germline CDR1 and CDR2 sequences are MNHEY and SMNVEV (reference sequence). The sequence was obtained from a female donor in good health, enrolled as a control in a pregnancy study. This rearrangement joins TRBV27 to TRBJ2-3, with 8 bases aligning to TRBD1. Here the sequenced sample was peripheral blood, taken in the third trimester of pregnancy. The CDR3 DNA follows: TGTGCCAGCAGACGGTATCAGGGGGCCCTTAGCACAGATACGCAGTATTTT. Translated: CASRRYQGALSTDTQYF.